One and the same sample provided the 12 T cell receptor beta chains below, sequenced in a study of shared clonotypes between healthy human individuals. Selected positively for CCR7 and CD45RO-negative, naive CD8 cells excluded terminally differentiated effector memory CD45RA+ cells. The assay was immunoSEQ multiplex PCR, and TCRdb's table has in-frame clones only and misses some. In the table there are 2 million to 2.5 million clones, approximately 94% of which are singletons. Sample: naive CD8+ T cells sorted from blood. All receptors come from a man aged 18 to 29 in good health.

This chain links TRBV7-2 with TRBJ2-1; 11 positions match TRBD2. There are 17 residues in the CDR3. CDR1 SGHTA and CDR2 FQGNSA come from the germline V gene. The V segment lost 4 bases and the J segment 7 bases; nucleotides outside the gene matches: 12. Here the CDR3 DNA reads TGTGCCAGCAGCTGGGCGGGGTTAGCGGGAGGGTTTAATGAGCAGTTCTTC. This codes for CASSWAGLAGGFNEQFF. The variable domain in full, completed from reference TRBV7-2 and TRBJ2-1, reads GAGVSQSPSNKVTEKGKDVELRCDPISGHTALYWYRQSLGQGLEFLIYFQGNSAPDKSGLPSDRFSAERTGGSVSTLTIQRTQQEDSAVYLCASSWAGLAGGFNEQFFGPGTRLTVL.

This clone was detected only once. Here the CDR3 reads CASSLWSGNAEAFF. The CDR3 DNA is TGTGCCAGCAGTTTATGGTCTGGGAATGCCGAAGCTTTCTTT. The gene calls are TRBV28 and TRBJ1-1, with D uncertain. Germline CDR1 reads MDHEN; CDR2 reads SYDVKM. CDR3 length: 14 residues. Trimming took 0 bases from V and 8 from J, leaving 13 bases between them.

The rearrangement links TRBV5-8 to TRBJ2-2; D is unclear. Germline CDR1 is SGHTS and CDR2 is YDEGEE. Trimming cost V 0 bases and J 6 bases, with 6 bases left between them. The CDR3 is 13 residues long. For the CDR3, the DNA is TGTGCCAGCAGCTTGGCAGGACCCGGGGAGCTGTTTTTT. It translates to CASSLAGPGELFF. Together with reference TRBV5-8 and TRBJ2-2, the CDR3 gives the full variable domain: EAGVTQSPTHLIKTRGQQATLRCSPISGHTSVYWYQQALGLGLQFLLWYDEGEERNRGNFPPRFSGRQFPNYSSELNVNALELEDSALYLCASSLAGPGELFFGEGSRLTVL.

V gene TRBV20-1 combines with J gene TRBJ2-1; no definite D call. CDR1 DFQATT and CDR2 SNEGSKA come from the germline V gene (reference sequence). With 2 bases removed from V and 12 bases from J, the gap between germline ends came to 11 bases. The length of the CDR3 is 11 residues. In nucleotides, the CDR3 is TGCAGTGCTAGATACGTTGAGCGGCAGTTCTTC. Translating gives CSARYVERQFF.

The gene calls are TRBV4-1 and TRBJ2-3, with a possible D match to TRBD2 (7 bases). Per the germline V gene, CDR1 is MGHRA and CDR2 is YSYEKL. V gave up 0 bases and J gave up 0 bases, with 10 bases separating them. The CDR3 loop spans 16 amino acids. The CDR3 bases are TGCGCCAGCAGCCAAGATAAGGGGGGGAGCACAGATACGCAGTATTTT. Translated, it gives CASSQDKGGSTDTQYF.

The chain couples TRBV19 to TRBJ1-2, with D unclear. Deletions cut 5 bases from V and 5 bases from J, with 9 bases between. CDR1 and CDR2 from the germline V gene are LNHDA and SQIVND (reference sequence). CDR3 length equals 12 residues. The CDR3: CASSVIRYGYTF. The CDR3 DNA sequence: TGTGCCAGTAGTGTCATACGGTATGGCTACACCTTC.

The V call is TRBV6-5, the J call TRBJ2-1; D may be TRBD1 (5 bases). V was clipped by 3 bases and J by 3 bases, with 15 bases between them. The CDR3 is 16 amino acids. Germline values: CDR1 MNHEY, CDR2 SVGAGI. The CDR3 DNA reads TGTGCCAGCAGTTATAATCAGGGCCCTTACTACAATGAGCAGTTCTTC. This translates into CASSYNQGPYYNEQFF.

The chain joins TRBV28 to TRBJ1-5; D remains ambiguous. Deletions cut 7 bases from V and 5 bases from J, with 15 bases between. Germline V gives CDR1 MDHEN, CDR2 SYDVKM. The CDR3 has 14 amino acids. The CDR3 nucleotides are TGTGCCAGCACCTTCGAAGGGATATATCAGCCCCAGCATTTT. Translating gives CASTFEGIYQPQHF.

This chain connects TRBV5-6 to TRBJ2-7, with TRBD2 as a possible D gene (5 bases). The ends were cut back, 3 bases at V and 2 bases at J, with 12 bases in the middle. Germline V gives CDR1 SGHDT, CDR2 YYEEEE. The CDR3 has 14 residues. This CDR3 is CASSSRDRTYEQYF. CDR3 bases: TGTGCCAGCAGCTCCCGGGATCGTACCTACGAGCAGTACTTC. Filled out from reference TRBV5-6 and TRBJ2-7, the complete variable domain reads DAGVTQSPTHLIKTRGQQVTLRCSPKSGHDTVSWYQQALGQGPQFIFQYYEEEERQRGNFPDRFSGHQFPNYSSELNVNALLLGDSALYLCASSSRDRTYEQYFGPGTRLTVT.

The chain joins TRBV27 to TRBJ2-2, with 8 bases identical to TRBD2. Per the germline V gene, CDR1 is MNHEY and CDR2 is SMNVEV (reference sequence). V shed 4 bases, J shed 1 base, and the junction held 5 bases outside the gene matches. The CDR3 consists of 16 residues. The CDR3 loop reads CASSSPGLENTGELFF. In DNA, the CDR3 is TGTGCCAGCAGTTCTCCGGGACTAGAGAACACCGGGGAGCTGTTTTTT.

For this clone: The identical CDR3 is also encoded by other nucleotide sequences in the sample. The chain joins TRBV5-6 to TRBJ2-7, with D perhaps matching TRBD1 (5 bases). The CDR3 contains 12 residues. Germline assignment: CDR1 SGHDT and CDR2 YYEEEE. The V end lost 0 bases, the J end lost 7 bases, and 8 bases lay between the germline ends. The chain's CDR3 is CASSLVRGEQYF. The DNA of the CDR3 is TGTGCCAGCAGCTTGGTTAGGGGTGAGCAGTACTTC.

This clone appeared once. The chain combines TRBV7-9 with TRBJ1-1; no definite D call. CDR3 length equals 14 residues. V lost 6 bases to trimming and J lost 3 bases, with 14 bases between them. The V gene's germline CDR1 is SEHNR and CDR2 FQNEAQ (reference sequence). The CDR3 spells CASSSSFPHTEAFF. The CDR3 bases are TGTGCCAGCAGTTCTAGCTTCCCCCACACTGAAGCTTTCTTT.